The 13 T cell receptor beta chains below all came from one sample that was sequenced in a study of blood T cells in healthy people across ages. With a J-beta primer mix and a sample-barcoded 5' primer, a second PCR ran about 6 to 11 cycles. From the 5' RACE reads, TCRdb called clonotypes with MiXCR, one entry per CDR3 protein. The repertoire has about 1 million distinct CDR3 sequences, over 35% of them found once; the top ten carry under 20%. The sample was blood. The receptor set was obtained from a woman aged 55-69 years in good health.

This clonotype was counted only a few times. The chain couples TRBV2 to TRBJ1-2, with D possibly matching TRBD1 (6 bases). Trimming shortened V by 11 bases and J by 3 bases, and 13 bases separated the two germline ends. Germline loops: CDR1 SNHLY, CDR2 FYNNEI. The length of the CDR3 is 12 residues. Here the CDR3 DNA reads TGTGCCGCCTACTCAGGGGACTATGGCTACACCTTC. This gives the protein CAAYSGDYGYTF.

The rearrangement links TRBV20-1 to TRBJ2-4; tentative D call: TRBD2 (6 bases). Germline CDR1 reads DFQATT; CDR2 reads SNEGSKA (reference sequence). V lost 6 bases and J lost 13, with 22 bases in between. The CDR3 is 13 amino acids. CDR3 nucleotide sequence: TGCAGTGCCGCTGGGGGGTTGGACGAATTACAGTACTTC. Translated: CSAAGGLDELQYF.

The chain joins TRBV27 to TRBJ2-3; TRBD2 agrees at 13 bases. Germline trimming cut 6 bases from V and 4 bases from J; bases unmatched to any gene: 16. The CDR3 consists of 19 residues. The germline V gene has CDR1 MNHEY and CDR2 SMNVEV (reference sequence). This chain's CDR3 is CASRARTPTSGRAPDTQYF. The CDR3 DNA follows: TGTGCCAGCAGAGCCCGGACCCCTACTAGCGGGAGGGCCCCAGATACGCAGTATTTT.

This clonotype was found a few times. V and J are TRBV20-1 and TRBJ1-2; TRBD1 matches 9 bases. CDR3 length: 12 residues. Germline assignment: CDR1 DFQATT and CDR2 SNEGSKA (reference sequence). The ends lost 4 bases at V and 5 bases at J; junction bases unmatched: 2. The CDR3: CSAKDRGYGYTF. CDR3 DNA: TGCAGTGCTAAGGACAGGGGATATGGCTACACCTTC.

The chain employs TRBV5-1 and TRBJ2-1; D may be TRBD1 or TRBD2 (5 bases each). V lost 4 bases to trimming and J lost 4 bases, with 12 bases between them. Germline CDR1 is SGHRS and CDR2 is YFSETQ. The CDR3 runs to 14 residues. CDR3 residues: CASSTGASYNEQFF. CDR3 coding DNA: TGCGCCAGCAGCACCGGGGCCTCATACAATGAGCAGTTCTTC.

The gene calls are TRBV15 and TRBJ2-1; 9 bases fit TRBD2. The CDR3 is 14 amino acids. Per the germline V gene, CDR1 is LNHNV and CDR2 is YYDKDF (reference sequence). V gave up 6 bases and J gave up 8 bases; unmatched junction bases: 8. This CDR3 is CATRRLGTSHEQFF. In DNA, the CDR3 is TGTGCCACCAGGAGACTCGGGACTAGCCATGAGCAGTTCTTC.

The V call is TRBV20-1, the J call TRBJ2-1; 14 bases are shared with TRBD2. The germline gives CDR1 DFQATT, CDR2 SNEGSKA (reference sequence). The CDR3 length is 18 residues. V lost 1 base and J lost 2; bases outside the gene matches: 7. The CDR3 DNA sequence: TGCAGTGCTAGAGGGGGGACTAGCGGGAGCAGGACCTACAATGAGCAGTTCTTC. This encodes CSARGGTSGSRTYNEQFF.

With respect to this clonotype: This may be a read error: a much more frequent sequence differs by one nucleotide. The chain links TRBV3-1 to TRBJ2-1, with 7 positions matching TRBD1. V lost 9 bases and J lost 6; bases outside the gene matches: 8. Germline-derived CDR1 and CDR2 are LGHDT and YNNKEL (reference sequence). The CDR3 has 13 residues. Written as DNA, the CDR3 is TGTGCCAGTACAGCAGGGGGTCGCAATGAGCAGTTCTTC. Protein: CASTAGGRNEQFF.

This clonotype showed up just a few times. J is TRBJ2-1 and V is TRBV11-2; D gene unclear. Trimming cost V 3 bases and J 0 bases, with 6 bases left between them. The CDR3 has 14 residues. Germline V CDR1 and CDR2: SGHAT, FQNNGV. CDR3 sequence (DNA): TGTGCCAGCAGCTTTTACAGCTCCTACAATGAGCAGTTCTTC. Translated: CASSFYSSYNEQFF.

The CDR3 nucleotides read TGTGCCAGCAGCCTAAATTCACAGGGTTCTGAGCAGTTCTTC. As protein: CASSLNSQGSEQFF. J is TRBJ2-1 and V is TRBV27; maybe TRBD1 (6 bases). The V and J ends lost 6 bases and 9 bases respectively, with 18 bases between them. Per germline, CDR1 MNHEY and CDR2 SMNVEV (reference sequence). The CDR3 is 14 residues long.

This clonotype was recorded once. At one of its ends the junction is not consistent with the germline gene, which may arise from a read error. V usage is TRBV4-1 and J usage is TRBJ2-5; D is unresolved. The CDR3 sequence is 14 residues long. From germline, CDR1 is MGHRA and CDR2 YSYEKL. The CDR3 DNA reads TGCGCCAGCGGCCAAGCTTCATCGGTCGAGACCCAGTACTTC. Protein product: CASGQASSVETQYF.

The chain joins TRBV18 to TRBJ2-7; 7 bases match TRBD1. CDR1 KGHSH and CDR2 LQKENI come from the germline V gene. V trimming: 2 bases; J trimming: 6 bases; junction bases outside the gene matches: 7. The CDR3 has 14 amino acids. The CDR3 reads CASSPWDRSLEQYF. CDR3 DNA sequence: TGTGCCAGCTCACCATGGGACAGAAGCCTCGAGCAGTACTTC.

The CDR3 DNA is TGCAGCGTTGGGGGGCAGTGGTGGGAGACCCAGTTCTTC. It translates to CSVGGQWWETQFF. The rearrangement joins TRBV29-1 to TRBJ2-1, with D possibly TRBD1 on 6 matching bases. V was cut by 4 bases and J by 13 bases, with 20 bases left in between. Per germline, CDR1 SQVTM and CDR2 ANQGSEA. The CDR3 runs to 13 residues.